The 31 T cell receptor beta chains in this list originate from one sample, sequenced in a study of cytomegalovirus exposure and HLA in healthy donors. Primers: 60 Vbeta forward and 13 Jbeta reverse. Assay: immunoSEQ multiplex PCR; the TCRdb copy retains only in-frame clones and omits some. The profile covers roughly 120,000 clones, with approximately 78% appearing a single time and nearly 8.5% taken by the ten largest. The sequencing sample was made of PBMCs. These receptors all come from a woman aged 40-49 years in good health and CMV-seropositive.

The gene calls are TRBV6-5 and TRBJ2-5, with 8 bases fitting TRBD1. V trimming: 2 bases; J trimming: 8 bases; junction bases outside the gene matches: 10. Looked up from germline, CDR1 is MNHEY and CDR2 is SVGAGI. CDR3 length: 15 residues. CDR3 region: CASSYLPGSGGTQYF. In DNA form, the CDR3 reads TGTGCCAGCAGTTACCTACCGGGGTCAGGGGGCACCCAGTACTTC.

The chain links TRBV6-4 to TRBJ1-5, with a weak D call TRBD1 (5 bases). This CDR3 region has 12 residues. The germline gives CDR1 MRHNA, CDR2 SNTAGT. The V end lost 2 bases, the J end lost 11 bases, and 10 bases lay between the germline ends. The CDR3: CASSDMGGTQHF. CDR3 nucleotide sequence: TGTGCCAGCAGTGACATGGGGGGGACCCAGCATTTT.

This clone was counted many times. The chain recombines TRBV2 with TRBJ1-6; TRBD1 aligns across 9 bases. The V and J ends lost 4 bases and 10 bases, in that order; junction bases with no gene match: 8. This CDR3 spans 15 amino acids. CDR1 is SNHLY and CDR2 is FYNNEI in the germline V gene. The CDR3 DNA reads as TGTGCCAGCAGTGGAGGGGGACAGGGATACTCACCCCTCCACTTT. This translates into CASSGGGQGYSPLHF.

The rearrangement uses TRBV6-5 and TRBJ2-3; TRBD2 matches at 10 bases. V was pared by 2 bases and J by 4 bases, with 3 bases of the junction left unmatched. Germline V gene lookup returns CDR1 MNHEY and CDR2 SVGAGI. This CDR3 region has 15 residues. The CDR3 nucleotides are TGTGCCAGCAGTTACAGCGGGGGGGCTCCAGATACGCAGTATTTT. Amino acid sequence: CASSYSGGAPDTQYF.

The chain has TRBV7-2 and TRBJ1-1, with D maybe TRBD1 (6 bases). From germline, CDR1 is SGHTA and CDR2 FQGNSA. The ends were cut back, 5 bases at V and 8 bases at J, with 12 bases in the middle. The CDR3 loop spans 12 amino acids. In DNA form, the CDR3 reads TGTGCCAGCAGCCATGGACAGCTAGAAGCTTTCTTT. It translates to CASSHGQLEAFF.

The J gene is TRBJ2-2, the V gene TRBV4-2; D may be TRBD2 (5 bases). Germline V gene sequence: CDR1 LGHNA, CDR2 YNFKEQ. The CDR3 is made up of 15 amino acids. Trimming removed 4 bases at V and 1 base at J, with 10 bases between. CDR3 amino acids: CASSPRAGNTGELFF. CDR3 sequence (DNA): TGTGCCAGCAGCCCAAGGGCGGGGAACACCGGGGAGCTGTTTTTT.

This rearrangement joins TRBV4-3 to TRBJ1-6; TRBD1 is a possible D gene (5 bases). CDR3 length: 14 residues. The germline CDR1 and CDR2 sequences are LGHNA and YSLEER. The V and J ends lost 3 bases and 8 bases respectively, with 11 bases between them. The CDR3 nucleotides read TGCGCCAGCAGCCAGACCGGGGGGTATTCACCCCTCCACTTT. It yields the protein CASSQTGGYSPLHF.

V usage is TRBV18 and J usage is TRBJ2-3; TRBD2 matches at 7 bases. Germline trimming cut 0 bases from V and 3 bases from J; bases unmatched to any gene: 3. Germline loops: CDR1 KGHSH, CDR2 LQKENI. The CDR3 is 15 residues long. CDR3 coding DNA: TGTGCCAGCTCACCACCGGCTAGCGGAACAGATACGCAGTATTTT. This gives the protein CASSPPASGTDTQYF.

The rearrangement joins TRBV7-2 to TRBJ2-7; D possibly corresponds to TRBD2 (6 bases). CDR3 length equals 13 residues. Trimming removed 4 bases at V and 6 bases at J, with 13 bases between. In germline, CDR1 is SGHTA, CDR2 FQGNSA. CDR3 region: CASSSSGEREQYF. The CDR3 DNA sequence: TGTGCCAGCAGCTCGTCGGGGGAGCGCGAGCAGTACTTC.

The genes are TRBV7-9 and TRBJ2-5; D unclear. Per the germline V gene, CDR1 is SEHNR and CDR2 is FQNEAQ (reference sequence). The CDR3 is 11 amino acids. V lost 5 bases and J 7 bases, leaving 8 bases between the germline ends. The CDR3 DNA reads TGTGCCAGCAGCCTGGAGAGGACCCAGTACTTC. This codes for CASSLERTQYF.

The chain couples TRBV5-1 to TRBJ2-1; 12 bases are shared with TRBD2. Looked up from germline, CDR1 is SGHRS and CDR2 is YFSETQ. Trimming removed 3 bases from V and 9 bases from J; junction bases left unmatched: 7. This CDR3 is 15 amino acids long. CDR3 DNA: TGCGCCAGCAGCTCCCGACTAGCGGGGGTAATTGAGCAGTTCTTC. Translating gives CASSSRLAGVIEQFF.

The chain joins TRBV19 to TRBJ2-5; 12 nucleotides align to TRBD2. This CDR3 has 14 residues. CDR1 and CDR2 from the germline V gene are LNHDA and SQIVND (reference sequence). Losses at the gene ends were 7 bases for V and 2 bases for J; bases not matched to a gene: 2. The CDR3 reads CASKGLAGQETQYF. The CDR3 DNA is TGTGCCAGTAAAGGACTAGCGGGGCAAGAGACCCAGTACTTC.

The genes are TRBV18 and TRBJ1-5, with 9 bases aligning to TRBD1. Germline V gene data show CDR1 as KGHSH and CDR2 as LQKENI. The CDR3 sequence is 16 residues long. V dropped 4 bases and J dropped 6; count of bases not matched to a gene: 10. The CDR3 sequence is CASSRTPGQGFQPQHF. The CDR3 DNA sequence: TGTGCCAGCTCACGAACGCCGGGACAGGGATTTCAGCCCCAGCATTTT.

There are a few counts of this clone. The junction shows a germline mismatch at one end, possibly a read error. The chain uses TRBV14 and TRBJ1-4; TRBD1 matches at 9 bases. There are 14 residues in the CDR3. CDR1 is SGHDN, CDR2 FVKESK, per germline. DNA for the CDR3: TGTGCCAGCAACCAACAGGGGGCGGTTGAAAAACTGTTTTTT. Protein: CASNQQGAVEKLFF.

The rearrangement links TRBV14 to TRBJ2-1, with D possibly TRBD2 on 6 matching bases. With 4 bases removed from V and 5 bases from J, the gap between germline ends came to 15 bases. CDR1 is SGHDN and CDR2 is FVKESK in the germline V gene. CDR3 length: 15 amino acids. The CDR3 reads CASSLPGTANNEQFF. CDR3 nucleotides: TGTGCCAGCAGCCTCCCCGGGACTGCCAACAATGAGCAGTTCTTC.

The CDR3 loop reads CASSPGGNIQYF. Written as DNA, the CDR3 is TGTGCCAGCTCACCAGGGGGGAACATTCAGTACTTC. V and J are TRBV18 and TRBJ2-4; the D gene is possibly TRBD2 (6 bases). The CDR3 is 12 residues long. Trimming shortened V by 2 bases and J by 7 bases, and 6 bases separated the two germline ends. CDR1 and CDR2 (germline): KGHSH, LQKENI.

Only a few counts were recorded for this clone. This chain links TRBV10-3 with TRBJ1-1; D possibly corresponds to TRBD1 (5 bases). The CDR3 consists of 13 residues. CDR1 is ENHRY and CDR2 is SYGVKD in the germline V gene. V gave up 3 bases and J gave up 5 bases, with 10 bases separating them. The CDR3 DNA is TGTGCCATCAGTGACGTAGGGGATACTGAAGCTTTCTTT. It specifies CAISDVGDTEAFF.

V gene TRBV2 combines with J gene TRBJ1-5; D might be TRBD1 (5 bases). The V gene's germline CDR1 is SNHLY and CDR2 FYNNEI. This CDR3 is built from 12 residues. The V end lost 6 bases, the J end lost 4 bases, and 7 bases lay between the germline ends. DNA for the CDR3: TGTGCCAGCAGCGGGGGAAATCAGCCCCAGCATTTT. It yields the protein CASSGGNQPQHF.

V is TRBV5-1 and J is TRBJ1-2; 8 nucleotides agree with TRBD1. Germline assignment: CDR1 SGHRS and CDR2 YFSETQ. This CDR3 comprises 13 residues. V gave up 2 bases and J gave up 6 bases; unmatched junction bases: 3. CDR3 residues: CASSLQGEDGYTF. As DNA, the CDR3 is TGCGCCAGCAGCTTACAGGGGGAGGATGGCTACACCTTC.

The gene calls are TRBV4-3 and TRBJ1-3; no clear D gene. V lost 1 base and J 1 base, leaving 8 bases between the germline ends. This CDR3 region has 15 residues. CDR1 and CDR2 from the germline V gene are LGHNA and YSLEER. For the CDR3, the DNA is TGCGCCAGCAGCCAAGGTCAACGGTCTGGAAACACCATATATTTT. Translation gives CASSQGQRSGNTIYF.

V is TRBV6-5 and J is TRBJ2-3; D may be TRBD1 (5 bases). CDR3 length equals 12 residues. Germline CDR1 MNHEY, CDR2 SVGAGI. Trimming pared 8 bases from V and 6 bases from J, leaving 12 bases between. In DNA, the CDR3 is TGTGCCAGCTCCCAGGGATGGGATACGCAGTATTTT. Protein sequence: CASSQGWDTQYF.

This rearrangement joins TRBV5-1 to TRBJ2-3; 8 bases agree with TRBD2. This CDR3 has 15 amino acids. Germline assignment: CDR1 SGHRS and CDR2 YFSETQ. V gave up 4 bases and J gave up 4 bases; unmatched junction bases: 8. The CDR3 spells CASSKYGGAPDTQYF. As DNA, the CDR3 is TGCGCCAGCAGCAAATACGGGGGGGCCCCAGATACGCAGTATTTT. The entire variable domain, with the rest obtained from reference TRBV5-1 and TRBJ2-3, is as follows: KAGVTQTPRYLIKTRGQQVTLSCSPISGHRSVSWYQQTPGQGLQFLFEYFSETQRNKGNFPGRFSGRQFSNSRSEMNVSTLELGDSALYLCASSKYGGAPDTQYFGPGTRLTVL.

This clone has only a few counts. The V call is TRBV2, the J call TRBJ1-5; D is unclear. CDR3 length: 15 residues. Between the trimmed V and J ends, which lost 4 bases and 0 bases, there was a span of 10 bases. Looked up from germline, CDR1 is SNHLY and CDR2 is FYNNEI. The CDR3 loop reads CASSGRDYSNQPQHF. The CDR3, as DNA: TGTGCCAGCAGTGGTCGGGATTATAGCAATCAGCCCCAGCATTTT.

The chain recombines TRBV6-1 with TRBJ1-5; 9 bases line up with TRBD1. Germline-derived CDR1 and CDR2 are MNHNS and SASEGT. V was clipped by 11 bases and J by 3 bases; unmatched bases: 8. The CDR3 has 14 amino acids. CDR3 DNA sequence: TGTGCCTCCGGGACAGGGAGCTCCAATCAGCCCCAGCATTTT. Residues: CASGTGSSNQPQHF.

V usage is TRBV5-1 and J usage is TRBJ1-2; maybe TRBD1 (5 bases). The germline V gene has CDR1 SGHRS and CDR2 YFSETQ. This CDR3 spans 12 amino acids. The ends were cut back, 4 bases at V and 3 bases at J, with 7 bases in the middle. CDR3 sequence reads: CASSPGDYGYTF. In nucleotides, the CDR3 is TGCGCCAGCAGCCCGGGGGACTATGGCTACACCTTC.

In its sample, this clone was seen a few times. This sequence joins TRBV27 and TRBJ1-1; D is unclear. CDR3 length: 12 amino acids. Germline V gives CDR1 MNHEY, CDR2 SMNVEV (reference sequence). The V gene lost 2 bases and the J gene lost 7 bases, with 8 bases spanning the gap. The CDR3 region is CASSLVTGEAFF. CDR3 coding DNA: TGTGCCAGCAGTTTAGTAACGGGTGAAGCTTTCTTT.

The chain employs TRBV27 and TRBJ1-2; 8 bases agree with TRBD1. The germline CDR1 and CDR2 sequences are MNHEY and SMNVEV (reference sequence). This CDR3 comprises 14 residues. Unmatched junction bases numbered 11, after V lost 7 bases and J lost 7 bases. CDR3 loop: CASTGDRGLSGYTF. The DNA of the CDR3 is TGTGCCAGCACCGGTGACAGGGGCCTTTCTGGCTACACCTTC.

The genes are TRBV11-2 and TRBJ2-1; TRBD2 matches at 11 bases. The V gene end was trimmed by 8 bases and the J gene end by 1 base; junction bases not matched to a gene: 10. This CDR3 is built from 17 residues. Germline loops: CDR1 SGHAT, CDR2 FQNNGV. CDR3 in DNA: TGTGCCAGCGGGGGGCTAGCGGGGGGCGCATCCTACAATGAGCAGTTCTTC. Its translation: CASGGLAGGASYNEQFF.

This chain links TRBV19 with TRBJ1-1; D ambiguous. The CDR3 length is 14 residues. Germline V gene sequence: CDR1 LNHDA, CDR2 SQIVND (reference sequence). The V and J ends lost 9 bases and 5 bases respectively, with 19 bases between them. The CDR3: CARHISIPSTEAFF. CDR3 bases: TGTGCCAGGCACATATCGATCCCGTCGACTGAAGCTTTCTTT. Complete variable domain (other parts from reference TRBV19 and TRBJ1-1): DGGITQSPKYLFRKEGQNVTLSCEQNLNHDAMYWYRQDPGQGLRLIYYSQIVNDFQKGDIAEGYSVSREKKESFPLTVTSAQKNPTAFYLCARHISIPSTEAFFGQGTRLTVV.

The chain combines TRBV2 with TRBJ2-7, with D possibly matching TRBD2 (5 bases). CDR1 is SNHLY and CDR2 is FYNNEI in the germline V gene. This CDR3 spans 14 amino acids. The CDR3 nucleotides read TGTGTCTCGAGCCCAAGGACGGGAAGTTACGAGCAGTACTTC. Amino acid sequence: CVSSPRTGSYEQYF.

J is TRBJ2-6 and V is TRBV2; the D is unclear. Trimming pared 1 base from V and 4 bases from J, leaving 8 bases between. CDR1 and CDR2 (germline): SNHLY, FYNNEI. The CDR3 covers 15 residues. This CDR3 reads CASSEGAGGANVLTF. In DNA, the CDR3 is TGTGCCAGCAGTGAAGGGGCTGGGGGGGCCAACGTCCTGACTTTC.